This record looks at one T cell receptor beta chain sequence and its context. The data stem from a study of blood T cells in healthy people across ages. The CDR3 sequence is 16 residues long. V lost 4 bases and J 1 base, leaving 14 bases between the germline ends. Looked up from germline, CDR1 is MNHEY and CDR2 is SVGEGT. Combining a sample-barcoded 5' primer with a J-beta primer mix, a second PCR ran for about 7 to 12 cycles. TCRdb re-called the 5' RACE reads through MiXCR, storing one row per CDR3 protein. The sample includes about 1.1 million distinct CDR3 sequences, less than 45% seen only once; the top ten take roughly 14%.

This clonotype was obtained from a man younger than 35 in good health. Material: blood. The chain is built from TRBV6-2 or TRBV6-3 and TRBJ1-3; D is unresolved. The CDR3: CASSSSVWDSGNTIYF. The CDR3 coding sequence is TGTGCCAGCAGTTCCTCGGTCTGGGATTCTGGAAACACCATATATTTT.